These 11 T cell receptor beta chains came from one sample sequenced in a study of cytomegalovirus exposure and HLA in healthy donors. Method: immunoSEQ multiplex PCR; TCRdb's copy keeps in-frame clones and lacks some. The repertoire consists of tens of thousands of clones, with 96% occurring once and the leading ten covering approximately 1%. The sequencing input was PBMCs. The receptors stem from a man aged 18 to 30 in good health and CMV-seronegative.

This clone was detected a few times. This chain links TRBV4-3 with TRBJ2-2; D possibly corresponds to TRBD1 (5 bases). The CDR3 length is 16 residues. Germline loops: CDR1 LGHNA, CDR2 YSLEER. Trimming took 4 bases from V and 2 from J, leaving 14 bases between them. CDR3 in DNA: TGCGCCAGCAGCCCCTCTGGGGCGGATAACACCGGGGAGCTGTTTTTT. Translated, it gives CASSPSGADNTGELFF.

CDR3 in DNA: TGTGCCAGTAGTATCCCCGGGACAGGGGCCTACAATGAGCAGTTCTTC. Its protein is CASSIPGTGAYNEQFF. The rearrangement joins TRBV19 to TRBJ2-1, with 10 bases fitting TRBD1. The V segment lost 3 bases and the J segment 2 bases; nucleotides outside the gene matches: 4. CDR1 and CDR2 from the germline V gene are LNHDA and SQIVND (reference sequence). This CDR3 contains 16 residues.

This rearrangement joins TRBV7-9 to TRBJ2-1, with 8 bases that match TRBD1. This CDR3 is built from 16 residues. With V trimmed by 1 base and J by 5 bases, 7 bases remained unmatched. Per germline, CDR1 SEHNR and CDR2 FQNEAQ (reference sequence). For the CDR3, the DNA is TGTGCCAGCAGCTTAGAGGTGGGACAGGAAGACAATGAGCAGTTCTTC. The encoded protein is CASSLEVGQEDNEQFF.

V gene TRBV11-3 combines with J gene TRBJ2-1, with D perhaps matching TRBD2 (6 bases). This CDR3 spans 13 amino acids. Germline CDR1 reads SGHNT; CDR2 reads YENEEA. The germline V and J ends were trimmed by 5 bases and 8 bases, with 13 bases remaining between them. CDR3 nucleotide sequence: TGTGCCAGCAGCGTTAGCGGTTGGGATGAGCAGTTCTTC. As protein: CASSVSGWDEQFF.

V gene TRBV5-4 combines with J gene TRBJ2-7, with D possibly TRBD2 on 5 matching bases. Germline V gives CDR1 SGHNT, CDR2 YYREEE (reference sequence). Trimming cost V 2 bases and J 1 base, with 10 bases left between them. The CDR3 runs to 14 residues. The CDR3 DNA reads TGTGCCAGCAGCTTTTTGAGCGGTTCCTACGAGCAGTACTTC. It translates to CASSFLSGSYEQYF. The whole variable domain, remainder taken from reference TRBV5-4 and TRBJ2-7, is ETGVTQSPTHLIKTRGQQVTLRCSSQSGHNTVSWYQQALGQGPQFIFQYYREEENGRGNFPPRFSGLQFPNYSSELNVNALELDDSALYLCASSFLSGSYEQYFGPGTRLTVT.

The chain recombines TRBV21-1 with TRBJ2-6; the tabulated D call, TRBD1, remains unverified against the DNA. TRBV21-1 is a pseudogene locus. The CDR3 length is 16 residues. The CDR3 coding sequence is TGTGCCAGCAGCGACGACAGGGACTCTGGGGCCAACGTCCTGACTTTC. This sequence encodes CASSDDRDSGANVLTF.

This clone was seen only once. A junction end diverges from the germline sequence, so it may reflect a read error. The rearrangement uses TRBV29-1 and TRBJ2-6; TRBD1 aligns across 10 bases. CDR1 SQVTM and CDR2 ANQGSEA come from the germline V gene. The CDR3 has 17 residues. The CDR3 reads CSVADRGENSRANVLTF. The CDR3 DNA sequence: TGCAGCGTGGCGGACAGGGGGGAGAACTCTCGGGCCAACGTCCTGACTTTC.

The rearrangement uses TRBV7-2 and TRBJ2-1, with 8 bases lining up with TRBD2. With V trimmed by 5 bases and J by 4 bases, 7 bases remained unmatched. The CDR3 totals 15 residues. Germline CDR1 is SGHTA and CDR2 is FQGNSA. For the CDR3, the DNA is TGTGCCAGCAGCCCCGGGACTAGTACGTACAATGAGCAGTTCTTC. Translation gives CASSPGTSTYNEQFF.

This clone has a handful of counts. The chain links TRBV4-3 to TRBJ2-7; the match to TRBD1 covers 8 bases. V lost 2 bases to trimming and J lost 2 bases; unmatched junction nucleotides: 5. The CDR3 is 15 residues long. Germline lookup yields CDR1 LGHNA and CDR2 YSLEER. The CDR3 coding sequence is TGCGCCAGCAGCCAATACCCGGACAGGGCCTACGAGCAGTACTTC. This translates into CASSQYPDRAYEQYF.

J is TRBJ2-1 and V is TRBV14; possibly TRBD2 for D (6 bases). Germline loops: CDR1 SGHDN, CDR2 FVKESK. This CDR3 has 11 residues. The ends were cut back, 6 bases at V and 9 bases at J, with 9 bases in the middle. CDR3 amino acids: CASRGGFEQFF. As DNA, the CDR3 is TGTGCCAGCAGGGGAGGTTTTGAGCAGTTCTTC.

This clone came up once. The V gene is TRBV10-1, the J gene TRBJ2-7, with TRBD2 as a possible D gene (6 bases). CDR3 length equals 14 residues. Trimming pared 2 bases from V and 2 bases from J, leaving 10 bases between. The germline V gene encodes CDR1 WNHNN and CDR2 SYGVQD (reference sequence). CDR3 amino acids: CASSETGAAYEQYF. CDR3 nucleotide sequence: TGCGCCAGCAGTGAGACGGGAGCTGCCTACGAGCAGTACTTC.